This TCR beta chain was obtained from a study of early T cells in non-severe SARS-CoV-2 infection. Study-wide context: Chains were not paired, and sequencing was done on bulk RNA from unsorted whole blood. Study observations and caveats: There was a bias toward anti-spike CD8 responses in VDJdb matching, which missed private and CD4 specificities.

Trimming removed 0 bases from V and 5 bases from J, with 7 bases in between. This CDR3 has 13 residues. Germline CDR1 MNHEY, CDR2 SMNVEV (reference sequence). As for this clonotype: Its antigen is undetermined.

Each cDNA molecule carried a unique molecular identifier. TCRdb re-called the 5' RACE reads with MiXCR, one entry per CDR3 protein. The sample has 70,000 or so distinct CDR3 sequences, over 9% seen once; the top ten hold about 3.9%. The chain recombines TRBV27 with TRBJ1-1; no reliable D call. Material: whole blood. This TCR was sampled from an adult who was a healthcare worker with PCR-confirmed SARS-CoV-2 infection or an uninfected control (not recorded which). Written as DNA, the CDR3 is TGTGCCAGCAGTTTATCGTGGGGTACTGAAGCTTTCTTT. This translates into CASSLSWGTEAFF.